The 16 T cell receptor beta chains below come from one sample, sequenced in a study of T cells in Graves' hyperthyroidism and ophthalmopathy. Researchers took RNA transcripts and amplified the TCR beta CDR3 regions from them. Carried out on the TCR CDR3, a first-round RT-PCR used the HTBI primer set. MiXCR, run by TCRdb on the multiplex PCR reads, gives a single entry per CDR3 protein. The table has around 600,000 distinct CDR3 sequences, about 14% seen once. What was sequenced was blood. These receptors came from a woman aged 45-59 years with Graves' ophthalmopathy.

In this sample, this clonotype turned up many times. The chain joins TRBV12-3 or TRBV12-4 to TRBJ2-1, with 11 bases lining up with TRBD2. The CDR3 runs to 15 residues. The junction had 4 bases not matched to a gene; V was cut back by 2 bases and J by 7 bases. CDR3 region: CASSLISSGRNEQFF. CDR3 bases: TGTGCCAGCAGTTTAATTTCTAGCGGGAGGAATGAGCAGTTCTTC.

V usage is TRBV24-1 and J usage is TRBJ2-1; possibly TRBD2 for D (5 bases). The length of the CDR3 is 16 residues. Germline V CDR1 and CDR2: KGHDR, SFDVKD. With 4 bases removed from V and 4 bases from J, the gap between germline ends came to 16 bases. CDR3 residues: CATSDGQVGLYNEQFF. The CDR3 nucleotides are TGTGCCACCAGTGACGGCCAGGTTGGACTGTACAATGAGCAGTTCTTC.

At least ten counts were recorded for this clonotype. This chain links TRBV28 with TRBJ2-7, with 9 bases lining up with TRBD1. Germline trimming cut 2 bases from V and 2 bases from J; bases unmatched to any gene: 10. CDR3 length: 17 amino acids. Germline-derived CDR1 and CDR2 are MDHEN and SYDVKM. CDR3 in amino acids: CASSLEGGTGYPYEQYF. The CDR3 region has the DNA TGTGCCAGCAGTTTAGAAGGTGGGACAGGGTACCCCTACGAGCAGTACTTC.

On this clonotype: A much larger clone lies one base from this, so it may be a read error. The chain couples TRBV6-1 to TRBJ2-1, with D perhaps matching TRBD2 (6 bases). Germline V gives CDR1 MNHNS, CDR2 SASEGT. V was cut by 8 bases and J by 1 base, with 15 bases left in between. This CDR3 is built from 15 residues. The CDR3 DNA follows: TGTGCCAGCTGGAAAACGGGAGAGTCCTACAATGAGCAGTTCTTC. Protein product: CASWKTGESYNEQFF.

This clonotype was counted many times. V and J are TRBV12-3 or TRBV12-4 and TRBJ1-6; 9 bases are a match to TRBD1. The trim removed 3 bases at V and 7 bases at J, leaving 4 bases unmatched. This CDR3 contains 15 residues. CDR3 protein: CASSLTGTGNSPLHF. The CDR3 DNA sequence: TGTGCCAGCAGTTTGACCGGGACAGGGAATTCACCCCTCCACTTT.

This clonotype was counted ten times or more. This chain joins TRBV6-1 and TRBJ2-3; perhaps TRBD2 as D (6 bases). V lost 5 bases and J 2 bases, leaving 17 bases between the germline ends. The CDR3 extends over 16 amino acids. Germline-derived CDR1 and CDR2 are MNHNS and SASEGT. The CDR3 loop reads CASSLLAGFNTDTQYF. The CDR3 DNA follows: TGTGCCAGCAGTTTATTGGCGGGATTCAACACAGATACGCAGTATTTT.

The V call is TRBV2, the J call TRBJ2-7; 8 nucleotides align to TRBD1. From germline, CDR1 is SNHLY and CDR2 FYNNEI. Losses at the gene ends were 8 bases for V and 5 bases for J; bases not matched to a gene: 5. The CDR3 spans 12 residues. This CDR3 is CASSGGRDEQYF. The CDR3, as DNA: TGTGCCAGCTCAGGGGGCCGGGACGAGCAGTACTTC.

The rearrangement joins TRBV5-1 to TRBJ1-5, with D tentatively TRBD1 (5 bases). CDR1 SGHRS and CDR2 YFSETQ come from the germline V gene. Trimming took off 4 bases at V and 6 bases at J, with 11 bases between the two ends. The CDR3 has 13 residues. The chain's CDR3 is CASSVSGGQPQHF. The CDR3 bases are TGCGCCAGCAGCGTTTCGGGGGGTCAGCCCCAGCATTTT.

As concerns this clonotype: A much larger clone lies a single base off, so this may be a read error. V is TRBV27 and J is TRBJ2-1; D not certain. V dropped 5 bases and J dropped 6 bases, with 14 bases sitting between them. CDR3 length equals 14 residues. CDR1 is MNHEY, CDR2 SMNVEV, per germline (reference sequence). The CDR3 DNA is TGTGCCAGCAGTGATTTCGGTTCAATCAATGAGCAGTTCTTC. It yields the protein CASSDFGSINEQFF.

This clonotype was observed at least ten times. The chain uses TRBV20-1 and TRBJ2-1; D is possibly TRBD1 (5 bases). CDR3 length: 16 amino acids. The V end lost 0 bases, the J end lost 4 bases, and 16 bases lay between the germline ends. Per germline, CDR1 DFQATT and CDR2 SNEGSKA (reference sequence). In DNA, the CDR3 is TGCAGTGCTAGAGATCCTCGGAACAGGCTGTACAATGAGCAGTTCTTC. Residues: CSARDPRNRLYNEQFF.

This clonotype was picked up many times. The chain is built from TRBV24-1 and TRBJ2-1; 9 bases are shared with TRBD1. This CDR3 has 18 residues. V trimming: 6 bases; J trimming: 3 bases; junction bases outside the gene matches: 14. The germline gives CDR1 KGHDR, CDR2 SFDVKD. The CDR3 coding sequence is TGTGCCACCAGTCCCGGGACAGGGAGACACTCAATCTACAATGAGCAGTTCTTC. Amino acids: CATSPGTGRHSIYNEQFF.

The sample holds many counts of this clonotype. V usage is TRBV7-2 and J usage is TRBJ2-5; no clear D gene. The germline gives CDR1 SGHTA, CDR2 FQGNSA. Deletions cut 7 bases from V and 1 base from J, with 10 bases between. This CDR3 has 13 residues. CDR3 sequence: CASKRLSQETQYF. The CDR3 region has the DNA TGTGCCAGCAAACGACTCTCCCAAGAGACCCAGTACTTC.

The rearrangement joins TRBV9 to TRBJ2-3; perhaps TRBD1 as D (5 bases). The CDR3 consists of 15 residues. Germline V lookup: CDR1 SGDLS, CDR2 YYNGEE. V lost 1 base and J lost 2, with 11 bases in between. Here the CDR3 reads CASSVRMGPTDTQYF. The DNA for the CDR3 is TGTGCCAGCAGCGTACGAATGGGGCCCACAGATACGCAGTATTTT. Full variable domain (remainder filled in from reference TRBV9 and TRBJ2-3): DSGVTQTPKHLITATGQRVTLRCSPRSGDLSVYWYQQSLDQGLQFLIQYYNGEERAKGNILERFSAQQFPDLHSELNLSSLELGDSALYFCASSVRMGPTDTQYFGPGTRLTVL.

This clonotype was seen many times. This chain links TRBV12-3 or TRBV12-4 with TRBJ2-3; D is perhaps TRBD1 (6 bases). The CDR3 runs 17 residues. Trimming removed 5 bases from V and 2 bases from J, with 20 bases in between. Written as DNA, the CDR3 is TGTGCCAGCAGTCTTTACCTACCGGGACAAGACACAGATACGCAGTATTTT. Protein product: CASSLYLPGQDTDTQYF.

This clonotype was picked up a small number of times. The V call is TRBV24-1, the J call TRBJ2-2; unclear D gene. The CDR3 runs to 15 residues. Germline CDR1 is KGHDR and CDR2 is SFDVKD. Deletions cut 5 bases from V and 6 bases from J, with 15 bases between. The CDR3 DNA reads as TGTGCCACCAGTGCGTACTACGCCGACTCCGGGGAGCTGTTTTTT. As protein: CATSAYYADSGELFF.

The chain recombines TRBV6-4 with TRBJ1-1; TRBD1 agrees at 7 bases. Germline V lookup: CDR1 MRHNA, CDR2 SNTAGT. With 6 bases clipped from V and 6 bases from J, the junction kept 10 bases outside the gene matches. This CDR3 is 14 amino acids long. The DNA for the CDR3 is TGTGCCAGCAGGGAACAGGGGTGGGTGTCTGAAGCTTTCTTT. It is translated as CASREQGWVSEAFF.